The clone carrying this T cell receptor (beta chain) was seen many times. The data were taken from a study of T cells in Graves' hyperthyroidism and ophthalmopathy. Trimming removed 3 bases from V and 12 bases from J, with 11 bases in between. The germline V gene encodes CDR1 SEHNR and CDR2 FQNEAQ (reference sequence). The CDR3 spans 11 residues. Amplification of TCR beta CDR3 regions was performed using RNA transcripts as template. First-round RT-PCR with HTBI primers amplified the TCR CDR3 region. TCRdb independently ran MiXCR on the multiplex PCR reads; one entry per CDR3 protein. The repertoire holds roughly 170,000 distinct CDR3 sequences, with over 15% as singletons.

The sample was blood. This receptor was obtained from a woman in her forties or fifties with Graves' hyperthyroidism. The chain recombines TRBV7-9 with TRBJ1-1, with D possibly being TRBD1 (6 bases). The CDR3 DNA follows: TGTGCCAGCAGCTTCAGGGGTGGAACTTTCTTT. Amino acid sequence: CASSFRGGTFF.